Listed below are T cell receptor beta chains from one sample, sequenced in a study of T cell changes during pregnancy in multiple sclerosis. Clones were read by immunoSEQ multiplex PCR, and TCRdb kept only the in-frame ones, dropping some. The sample includes 25,000 to 30,000 clones, around nine tenths of them seen just once. This specimen was CD4+ T cells from peripheral blood mononuclear cells, taken in the first trimester of pregnancy. The source is a female donor in good health, enrolled as a control in a pregnancy study. CDR3s include the opening cysteine and the closing phenylalanine or tryptophan. D genes are given only for firm matches. Size is stated for part of the rows, as once, few or many counts, or as a class when the clone is expanded.

abundance	v_gene	len	d_gene	j_gene	CDR3nt	CDR3aa
NA	TRBV2	15	TRBD1	TRBJ2-7	TGTGCCAGCAGCCTTGTAGGGACAGGCTCCTACGAGCAGTACTTC	CASSLVGTGSYEQYF
NA	TRBV27	17	NA	TRBJ1-3	TGTGCCAGCAGTTTATCAAAGAGGGCGCGGGAGGGAAACACCATATATTTT	CASSLSKRAREGNTIYF
NA	TRBV28	13	NA	TRBJ2-3	TGTGCCAGCAGTTTATCTTCTAGCCATACGCAGTATTTT	CASSLSSSHTQYF
once	TRBV6-5	15	NA	TRBJ2-1	TGTGCCAGCACTAAGCCGGGGGGCGCCTACAATGAGCAGTTCTTC	CASTKPGGAYNEQFF
NA	TRBV7-8	15	TRBD1	TRBJ1-3	TGTGCCAGCAGCTTGGTGGACAGGGCTGGAAACACCATATATTTT	CASSLVDRAGNTIYF
NA	TRBV7-2	16	TRBD2	TRBJ2-1	TGTGCCAGCAGCTTCCGCGGGACTAGCGGGTACAATGAGCAGTTCTTC	CASSFRGTSGYNEQFF
NA	TRBV5-4	13	NA	TRBJ2-7	TGTGCCAGCAGTGTTCGCGGGACTTACGAGCAGTACTTC	CASSVRGTYEQYF
NA	TRBV11-1	15	NA	TRBJ1-1	TGTGCCAGCAGCTTAGGGATATCGCAGGGGCTGGAAGCTTTCTTT	CASSLGISQGLEAFF
NA	TRBV6-1	15	NA	TRBJ2-5	TGTGCCAGCAGTGAATCACCGGGGATAGGGGAGACCCAGTACTTC	CASSESPGIGETQYF
once	TRBV19	13	NA	TRBJ2-1	TGTGCCAGTAGGGAACAGCCTTCCAATGAGCAGTTCTTC	CASREQPSNEQFF
NA	TRBV6-5	11	NA	TRBJ2-3	TGTGCCAGCAGTTCGACAGATACGCAGTATTTT	CASSSTDTQYF
NA	TRBV5-5	16	TRBD1	TRBJ2-2	TGTGCCAGCAGCTTGGGCTCGGAACAGGGGGCCCGGGAGCTGTTTTTT	CASSLGSEQGARELFF